This record looks at one TCR beta chain sequence and its context. Original data processing: Amplifying reference gene primers gave estimates of nucleated cell counts. The assay was immunoSEQ multiplex PCR, and TCRdb's table has in-frame clones only and misses some. V and J calls and clone size are copied from that table; D and trimming were computed from the DNA. The table includes approximately 250,000 clones, 84% detected once. The sample belongs to a study of blood T cell repertoires in COVID-19. In the study overall: Samples representing acute and convalescent COVID-19 were sourced from the United States, Italy and Spain. Sources were T cells, B-cell-depleted T cells, or PBMCs; the material itself was cDNA or gDNA.

V lost 0 bases and J lost 5; bases outside the gene matches: 5. The CDR3 is made up of 15 amino acids. CDR1 SGHRS and CDR2 YFSETQ come from the germline V gene. The chain links TRBV5-1 to TRBJ2-5, with TRBD2 identical over 9 bases. The sequence derives from a human donor in a cohort sampled during active COVID-19. Sample: peripheral blood. CDR3 DNA sequence: TGCGCCAGCAGCTTGGTGGCGGGGGGGCCGGAGACCCAGTACTTC. As protein: CASSLVAGGPETQYF.